Below, 4 T cell receptor beta chains from the same sample are listed, as sequenced in a study of CD8 T cells in ankylosing spondylitis. Study-wide findings and caveats: Seemingly characteristic of ankylosing spondylitis blood was a TCR beta motif consisting of 7 or 8 highly homologous variants.

TCRdb reprocessed the 5' RACE reads via MiXCR and lists one record per CDR3 protein. This sample has a few hundred thousand distinct CDR3 sequences; roughly 18% occur once, and the top ten carry under 1.2%. No antigen has been identified for these receptors. The sample consisted of blood, either unsorted or a sorted T cell fraction (not recorded which). These receptors were collected from a male donor with ankylosing spondylitis.

The V call is TRBV5-1, the J call TRBJ2-7; 9 nucleotides line up with TRBD1. The ends lost 4 bases at V and 2 bases at J; junction bases unmatched: 10. Germline V gene lookup returns CDR1 SGHRS and CDR2 YFSETQ. The CDR3 has 16 amino acids. Written as DNA, the CDR3 is TGCGCCAGCAGCGCTCAACTGCGGACAGGGGCCTACGAGCAGTACTTC. It codes for CASSAQLRTGAYEQYF.

This chain uses TRBV27 with TRBJ2-3; 11 bases fit TRBD1. The germline gives CDR1 MNHEY, CDR2 SMNVEV (reference sequence). Trimming cost V 4 bases and J 6 bases; bases outside gene matches: 6. The CDR3 length is 15 residues. The CDR3 sequence: CASSSPGQGADTQYF. The CDR3 DNA follows: TGTGCCAGCAGTTCCCCCGGACAGGGGGCGGATACGCAGTATTTT.

This clonotype appeared a few times. The chain combines TRBV29-1 with TRBJ1-1; D remains unclear. The CDR3 spans 10 residues. Germline CDR1 and CDR2: SQVTM and ANQGSEA. The V end was cut by 8 bases, the J end by 3 bases, with 7 bases between. CDR3 bases: TGCAGCATCCGAGACACTGAAGCTTTCTTT. Encoded protein: CSIRDTEAFF.

The chain couples TRBV7-9 to TRBJ2-5; D gene unclear. Germline V gives CDR1 SEHNR, CDR2 FQNEAQ (reference sequence). The CDR3 has 14 amino acids. V lost 1 base and J lost 5, with 11 bases in between. The DNA for the CDR3 is TGTGCCAGCAGCTTAGACGGCAGCTCGGAGACCCAGTACTTC. The encoded protein is CASSLDGSSETQYF.